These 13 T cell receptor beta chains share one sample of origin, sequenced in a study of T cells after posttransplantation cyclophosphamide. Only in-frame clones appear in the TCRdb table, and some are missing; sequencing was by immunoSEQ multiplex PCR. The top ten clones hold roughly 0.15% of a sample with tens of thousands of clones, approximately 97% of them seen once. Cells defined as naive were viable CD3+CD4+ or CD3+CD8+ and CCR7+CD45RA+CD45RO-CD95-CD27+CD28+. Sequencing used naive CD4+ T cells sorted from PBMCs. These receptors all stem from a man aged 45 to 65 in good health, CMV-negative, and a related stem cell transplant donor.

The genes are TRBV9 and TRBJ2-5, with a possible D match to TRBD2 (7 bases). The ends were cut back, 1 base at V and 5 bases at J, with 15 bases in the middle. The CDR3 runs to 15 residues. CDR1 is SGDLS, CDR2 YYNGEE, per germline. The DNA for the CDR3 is TGTGCCAGCAGCGTAAGGGGGGGGGCCCTTGAGACCCAGTACTTC. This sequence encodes CASSVRGGALETQYF.

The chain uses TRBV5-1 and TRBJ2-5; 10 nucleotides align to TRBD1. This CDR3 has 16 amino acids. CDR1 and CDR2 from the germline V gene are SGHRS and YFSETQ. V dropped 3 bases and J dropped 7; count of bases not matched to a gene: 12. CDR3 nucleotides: TGCGCCAGCAGCTCTGGACAGGGGGGGCGTCAGGGGACCCAGTACTTC. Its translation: CASSSGQGGRQGTQYF.

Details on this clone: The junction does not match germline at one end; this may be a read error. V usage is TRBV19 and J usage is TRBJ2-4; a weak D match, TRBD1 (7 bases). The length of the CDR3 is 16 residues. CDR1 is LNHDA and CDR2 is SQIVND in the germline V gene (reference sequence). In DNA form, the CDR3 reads TGTGCCAGTAGTAAAAGGAGGGGGCGTGCCGAAAATATTCAGTACTTC. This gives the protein CASSKRRGRAENIQYF. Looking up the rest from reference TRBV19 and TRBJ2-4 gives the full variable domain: DGGITQSPKYLFRKEGQNVTLSCEQNLNHDAMYWYRQDPGQGLRLIYYSQIVNDFQKGDIAEGYSVSREKKESFPLTVTSAQKNPTAFYLCASSKRRGRAENIQYFGAGTRLSVL.

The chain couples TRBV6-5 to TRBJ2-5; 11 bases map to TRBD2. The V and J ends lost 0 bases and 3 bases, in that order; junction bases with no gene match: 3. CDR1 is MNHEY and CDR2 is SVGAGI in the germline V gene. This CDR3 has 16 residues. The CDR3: CASSYSSSGGKETQYF. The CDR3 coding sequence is TGTGCCAGCAGTTACTCTTCTAGCGGGGGGAAAGAGACCCAGTACTTC.

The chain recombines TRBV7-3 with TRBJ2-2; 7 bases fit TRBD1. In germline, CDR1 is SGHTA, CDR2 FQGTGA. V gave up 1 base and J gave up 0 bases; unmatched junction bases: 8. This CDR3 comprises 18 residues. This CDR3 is CASSLNSPGTANTGELFF. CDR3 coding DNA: TGTGCCAGCAGCTTAAATTCCCCGGGGACAGCGAACACCGGGGAGCTGTTTTTT.

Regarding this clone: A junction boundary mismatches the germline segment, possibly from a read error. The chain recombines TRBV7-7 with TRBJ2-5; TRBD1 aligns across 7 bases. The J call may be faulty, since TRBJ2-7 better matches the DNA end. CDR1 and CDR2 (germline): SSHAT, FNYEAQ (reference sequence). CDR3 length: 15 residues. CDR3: CASSIRQGLPYEQYF. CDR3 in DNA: TGTGCTAGCAGCATAAGACAGGGTCTTCCCTACGAGCAGTACTTC.

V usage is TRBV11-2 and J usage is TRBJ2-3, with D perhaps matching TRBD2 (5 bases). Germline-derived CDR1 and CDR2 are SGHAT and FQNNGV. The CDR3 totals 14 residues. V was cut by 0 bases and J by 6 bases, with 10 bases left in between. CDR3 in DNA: TGTGCCAGCAGCTTAGATGCGGGTGGGGATACGCAGTATTTT. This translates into CASSLDAGGDTQYF. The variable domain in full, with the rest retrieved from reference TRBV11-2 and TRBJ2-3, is EAGVAQSPRYKIIEKRQSVAFWCNPISGHATLYWYQQILGQGPKLLIQFQNNGVVDDSQLPKDRFSAERLKGVDSTLKIQPAKLEDSAVYLCASSLDAGGDTQYFGPGTRLTVL.

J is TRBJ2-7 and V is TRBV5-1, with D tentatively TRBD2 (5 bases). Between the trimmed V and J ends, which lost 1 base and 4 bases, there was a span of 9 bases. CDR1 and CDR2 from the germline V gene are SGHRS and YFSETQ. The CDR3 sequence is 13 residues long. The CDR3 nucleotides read TGCGCCAGCAGCTTGTTAAGCGGTTACGAGCAGTACTTC. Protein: CASSLLSGYEQYF. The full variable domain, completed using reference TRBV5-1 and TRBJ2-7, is KAGVTQTPRYLIKTRGQQVTLSCSPISGHRSVSWYQQTPGQGLQFLFEYFSETQRNKGNFPGRFSGRQFSNSRSEMNVSTLELGDSALYLCASSLLSGYEQYFGPGTRLTVT.

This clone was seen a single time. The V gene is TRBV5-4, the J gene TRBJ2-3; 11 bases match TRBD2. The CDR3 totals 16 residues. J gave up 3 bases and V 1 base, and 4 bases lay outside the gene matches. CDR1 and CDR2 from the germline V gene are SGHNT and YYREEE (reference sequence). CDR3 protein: CASSLRASGRTDTQYF. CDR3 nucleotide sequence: TGTGCCAGCAGCTTGAGGGCTAGCGGGAGGACAGATACGCAGTATTTT. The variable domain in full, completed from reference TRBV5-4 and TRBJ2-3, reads ETGVTQSPTHLIKTRGQQVTLRCSSQSGHNTVSWYQQALGQGPQFIFQYYREEENGRGNFPPRFSGLQFPNYSSELNVNALELDDSALYLCASSLRASGRTDTQYFGPGTRLTVL.

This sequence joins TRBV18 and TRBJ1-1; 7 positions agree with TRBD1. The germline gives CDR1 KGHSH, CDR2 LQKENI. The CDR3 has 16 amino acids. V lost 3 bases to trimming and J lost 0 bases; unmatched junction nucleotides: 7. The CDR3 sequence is CASSPQGGPLNTEAFF. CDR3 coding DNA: TGTGCCAGCTCACCCCAGGGGGGCCCCTTGAACACTGAAGCTTTCTTT.

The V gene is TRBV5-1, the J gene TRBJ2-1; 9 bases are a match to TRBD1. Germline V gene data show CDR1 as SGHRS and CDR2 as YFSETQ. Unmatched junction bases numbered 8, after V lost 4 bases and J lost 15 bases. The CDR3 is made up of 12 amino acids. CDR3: CASSLPGQGRFF. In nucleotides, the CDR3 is TGCGCCAGCAGCCTTCCGGGACAGGGTCGGTTCTTC.

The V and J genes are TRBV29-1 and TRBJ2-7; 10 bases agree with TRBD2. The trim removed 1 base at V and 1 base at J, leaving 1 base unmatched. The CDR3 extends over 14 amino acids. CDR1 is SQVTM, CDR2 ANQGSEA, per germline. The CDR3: CSVEGTSGSYEQYF. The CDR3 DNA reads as TGCAGCGTTGAAGGGACTAGCGGTTCCTACGAGCAGTACTTC.

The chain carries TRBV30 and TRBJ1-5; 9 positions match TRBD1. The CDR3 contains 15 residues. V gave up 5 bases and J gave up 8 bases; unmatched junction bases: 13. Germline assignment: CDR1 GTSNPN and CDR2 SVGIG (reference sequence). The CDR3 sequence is CAWERGTGNVEPQHF. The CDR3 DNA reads TGTGCCTGGGAGAGAGGGACAGGGAATGTGGAGCCCCAGCATTTT.